This T cell receptor beta chain came from a study of T and B cells in COVID-19 patients. The V end lost 4 bases, the J end lost 1 base, and 16 bases lay between the germline ends. The CDR3 length is 15 residues. In germline, CDR1 is GTSNPN, CDR2 SVGIG (reference sequence). There are a few counts of this clonotype. TRB was amplified from about 250-500 ng of blood genomic DNA. TRB rearrangements were amplified by multiplex PCR with BIOMED2 TRB-A/B primers. TCRdb used MiXCR to reprocess the multiplex PCR reads, holding one entry per CDR3 protein. Of under 13,000 distinct CDR3 sequences detected, roughly 31% appear once; the ten largest clones hold more than 13%.

The receptor comes from a human donor with active COVID-19. Source material: blood. This sequence joins TRBV30 and TRBJ2-5; the D gene is possibly TRBD1 (6 bases). In nucleotides, the CDR3 is TGTGCCTGGAATATGCTCGGGACACCCCAAGAGACCCAGTACTTC. This encodes CAWNMLGTPQETQYF.